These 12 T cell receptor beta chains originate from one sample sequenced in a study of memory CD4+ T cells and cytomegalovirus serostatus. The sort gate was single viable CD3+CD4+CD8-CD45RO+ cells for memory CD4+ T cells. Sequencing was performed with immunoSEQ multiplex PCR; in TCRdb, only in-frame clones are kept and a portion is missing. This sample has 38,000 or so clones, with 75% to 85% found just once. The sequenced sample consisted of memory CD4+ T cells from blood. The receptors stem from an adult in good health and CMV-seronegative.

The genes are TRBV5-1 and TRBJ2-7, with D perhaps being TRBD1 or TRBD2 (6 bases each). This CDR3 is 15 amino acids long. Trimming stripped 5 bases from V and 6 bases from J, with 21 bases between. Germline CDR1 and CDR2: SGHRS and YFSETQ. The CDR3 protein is CASRRGDSSRSEQYF. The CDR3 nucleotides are TGCGCCAGCAGGAGGGGGGACTCCTCCCGAAGCGAGCAGTACTTC.

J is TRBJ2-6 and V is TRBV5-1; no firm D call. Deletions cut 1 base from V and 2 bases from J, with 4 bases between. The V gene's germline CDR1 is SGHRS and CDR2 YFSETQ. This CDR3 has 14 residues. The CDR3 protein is CASSLNTGANVLTF. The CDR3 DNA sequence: TGCGCCAGCAGCTTGAATACTGGGGCCAACGTCCTGACTTTC.

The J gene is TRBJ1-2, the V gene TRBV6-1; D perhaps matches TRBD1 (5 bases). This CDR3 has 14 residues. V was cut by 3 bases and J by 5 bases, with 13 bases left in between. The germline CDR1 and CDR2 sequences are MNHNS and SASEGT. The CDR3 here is CASSEEGRGYGYTF. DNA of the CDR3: TGTGCCAGCAGTGAGGAGGGGCGCGGGTATGGCTACACCTTC.

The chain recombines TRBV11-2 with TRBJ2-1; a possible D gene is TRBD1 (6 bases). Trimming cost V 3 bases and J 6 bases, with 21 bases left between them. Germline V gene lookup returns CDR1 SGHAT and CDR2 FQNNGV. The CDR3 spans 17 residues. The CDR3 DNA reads TGTGCCAGCAGCTTGGGGGCTTACAGGGTAACGTCCAATGAGCAGTTCTTC. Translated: CASSLGAYRVTSNEQFF.

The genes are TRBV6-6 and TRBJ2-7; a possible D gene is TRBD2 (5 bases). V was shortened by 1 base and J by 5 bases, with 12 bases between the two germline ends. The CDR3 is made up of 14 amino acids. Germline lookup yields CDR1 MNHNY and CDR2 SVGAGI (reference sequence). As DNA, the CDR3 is TGTGCCAGCAGTTACTTAAGCGGAGGAGACGAGCAGTACTTC. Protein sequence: CASSYLSGGDEQYF.

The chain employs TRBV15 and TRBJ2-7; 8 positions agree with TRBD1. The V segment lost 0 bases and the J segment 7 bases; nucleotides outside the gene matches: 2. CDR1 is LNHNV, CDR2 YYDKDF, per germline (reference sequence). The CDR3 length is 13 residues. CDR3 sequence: CATSRETGGEQYF. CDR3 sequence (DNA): TGTGCCACCAGCAGAGAAACAGGGGGGGAGCAGTACTTC. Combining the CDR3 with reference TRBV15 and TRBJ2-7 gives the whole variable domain DAMVIQNPRYQVTQFGKPVTLSCSQTLNHNVMYWYQQKSSQAPKLLFHYYDKDFNNEADTPDNFQSRRPNTSFCFLDIRSPGLGDTAMYLCATSRETGGEQYFGPGTRLTVT.

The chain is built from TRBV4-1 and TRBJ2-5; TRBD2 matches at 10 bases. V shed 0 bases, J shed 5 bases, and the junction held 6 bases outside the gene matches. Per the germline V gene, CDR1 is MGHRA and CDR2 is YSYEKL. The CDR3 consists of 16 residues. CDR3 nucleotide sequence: TGCGCCAGCAGCCAAGATCAGCGGGGGGGCCTTGAGACCCAGTACTTC. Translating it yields CASSQDQRGGLETQYF.

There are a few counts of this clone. The CDR3 spells CASRPNRDLNEKLFF. The CDR3 DNA reads TGTGCCAGCAGGCCCAACAGGGACCTTAATGAAAAACTGTTTTTT. The V and J genes are TRBV7-9 and TRBJ1-4; TRBD1 might be the D (6 bases). This CDR3 region has 15 residues. The germline CDR1 and CDR2 sequences are SEHNR and FQNEAQ (reference sequence). Between the trimmed V and J ends, which lost 6 bases and 4 bases, there was a span of 15 bases. Full variable domain (remainder filled in from reference TRBV7-9 and TRBJ1-4): DTGVSQNPRHKITKRGQNVTFRCDPISEHNRLYWYRQTLGQGPEFLTYFQNEAQLEKSRLLSDRFSAERPKGSFSTLEIQRTEQGDSAMYLCASRPNRDLNEKLFFGSGTQLSVL.

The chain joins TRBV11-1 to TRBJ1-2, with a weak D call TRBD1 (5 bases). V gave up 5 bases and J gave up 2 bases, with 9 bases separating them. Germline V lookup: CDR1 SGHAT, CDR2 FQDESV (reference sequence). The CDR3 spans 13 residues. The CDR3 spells CASSRDGNYGYTF. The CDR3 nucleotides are TGTGCCAGCAGCCGGGACGGCAACTATGGCTACACCTTC.

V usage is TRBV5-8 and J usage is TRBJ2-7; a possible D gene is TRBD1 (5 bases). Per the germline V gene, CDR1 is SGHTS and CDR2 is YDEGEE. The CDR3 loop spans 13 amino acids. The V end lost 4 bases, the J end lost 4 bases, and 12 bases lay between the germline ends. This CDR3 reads CASSARVRYEQYF. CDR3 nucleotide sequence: TGTGCCAGCAGCGCCAGGGTAAGGTACGAGCAGTACTTC.

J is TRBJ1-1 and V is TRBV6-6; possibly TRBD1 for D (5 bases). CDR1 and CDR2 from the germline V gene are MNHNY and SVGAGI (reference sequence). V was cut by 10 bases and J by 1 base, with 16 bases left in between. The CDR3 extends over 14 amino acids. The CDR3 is CATNPGTANTEAFF. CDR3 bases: TGTGCCACCAACCCCGGGACGGCGAACACTGAAGCTTTCTTT.

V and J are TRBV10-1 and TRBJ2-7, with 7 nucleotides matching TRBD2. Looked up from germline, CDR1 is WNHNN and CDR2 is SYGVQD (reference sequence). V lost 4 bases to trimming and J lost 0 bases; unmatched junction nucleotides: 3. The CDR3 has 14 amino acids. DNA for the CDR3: TGCGCCAGCAGTGGGGAGGGGAACTCCTACGAGCAGTACTTC. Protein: CASSGEGNSYEQYF.